This T cell receptor (beta chain) appears in the sequencing data of a study of blood T cell repertoires in COVID-19 (dated by TCRdb to the early 2020s). Background on the whole study: Samples from collaborators originated in the United States, Italy and Spain and spanned both the acute and convalescent phases of COVID-19. The material from the prospective study consisted of cDNA or gDNA derived from T cells, B-cell-depleted T cells, or PBMCs. The dataset comprised deeply sampled blood TCRbeta repertoires from subjects exposed to, actively infected with, or recovered from COVID-19. The repertoires were released in a freely available public database meant as a resource for research on the immune response to SARS-CoV-2. Samples came from the ongoing ImmuneRACE study (first 160 participants) plus 1,254 subjects from 6 global collaborators. A de-identified subject ID, COVID-19 status, age in years and sex were almost always included in the sample metadata. Where available, HLA class I and class II types were obtained from metadata supplied by the sample provider rather than from assay-based typing. What the research found in general, with its limitations: How much clinical and demographic metadata was included differed by source and by participant, and the metadata was provided uncurated.

TCRbeta CDR3 regions were amplified from genomic DNA using the immunoSEQ Assay, a bias-controlled multiplex PCR. The study's own analysis went as follows. Nucleated cell counts per sample were estimated from amplification of reference gene primers within the assay. To quantify the absolute abundance of each unique TCRbeta CDR3 rearrangement, sequence reads were collapsed and filtered. For each sample, productive Simpson clonality was calculated as the square root of Simpson's diversity index across productive rearrangements. Not all clones reach the TCRdb copy of this immuneACCESS table, which keeps in-frame sequences only. Checked studies attribute under half of the gap to unresolved V genes and leave the rest unexplained. V, J and clone size derive from that table, while D and trimming were established from the DNA sequence. The sample profile shows over 130,000 clones; roughly 88% of them were found once. The leading ten clones occupy more than 9% of the sample.

A word on this clone: No cognate antigen has been identified for it. No much larger clonotype is one base removed from it; base qualities were not supplied.

The germline V gene sets CDR1 to KGHSH and CDR2 to LQKENI. The germline V end is reduced by 0 bases and the J end by 1 base; junction bases left unmatched: 2. Counted from cysteine to phenylalanine, this CDR3 has 16 amino acids. The kept DNA is CDR3 alone, 48 bases in frame from the first base. Each collaborating institution followed its own protocols to collect whole blood in K2EDTA tubes. For TCRbeta analysis, collaborators shipped samples as frozen whole blood, isolated PBMCs, or DNA extracted from either of those sample types. The sequence was collected from a man aged 60 to 75 with active or convalescent COVID-19. Sequenced material: peripheral blood. Rearrangement joined TRBV18 to TRBJ2-3, with TRBD1 matching 9 junction bases. The nucleotide sequence is TGTGCCAGCTCACCACCAAGACAGGGGGGCACAGATACGCAGTATTTT. This yields the protein CASSPPRQGGTDTQYF. With the rest looked up from the reference TRBV18 and TRBJ2-3 genes rather than sequenced, the full variable domain is NAGVMQNPRHLVRRRGQEARLRCSPMKGHSHVYWYRQLPEEGLKFMVYLQKENIIDESGMPKERFSAEFPKEGPSILRIQQVVRGDSAAYFCASSPPRQGGTDTQYFGPGTRLTVL.